The source of this T cell receptor beta chain is a study of CXCR3-negative and CXCR3-positive naive CD8 T cells. Study outcomes and limitations: Compared with CXCR3-negative naive cells, CXCR3-positive naive cells showed more hydrophobic TRB CDR3s.

In regard to this clonotype: Its antigen remains unidentified.

Germline V gives CDR1 SGHNT, CDR2 YENEEA. The CDR3 contains 15 residues. UMI-tagged TRB cDNA libraries were built via 5' RACE. TCRdb re-called the 5' RACE reads; one entry per CDR3 protein, DNA not given. The listing contains some 150,000 distinct CDR3 sequences. Triplicates of over 250,000 cells were sorted from each CD8+ T cell subset. This sequence joins TRBV11-3 and TRBJ2-1; TCRdb indicates TRBD1, and absent DNA this call remains unverified. The sequence derives from a human donor in good health. Some clones in this sample may be carry-over from other donors' samples. Sequenced material: naive CXCR3+ CD8+ T cells from blood. Subset in this sample: CD45RO-CCR7+CD27+CD95- naive CD8+ T cells expressing CXCR3 (TNR3+). CDR3 in amino acids: CASSLAGEMWHEQFF.